This is a list of T cell receptor beta chains from one sample in a study of T cell responses to AZD1222 COVID-19 vaccine. The repertoire was sequenced with immunoSEQ multiplex PCR; TCRdb's copy has only in-frame clones and lacks some. Of about 26,000 clones listed, approximately 85% are singletons. The material sequenced was peripheral blood, taken 28 days after the second AZD1222 dose. These receptors all come from an adult who received the AZD1222 COVID-19 vaccine. Both conserved end residues are part of each CDR3. Fields, in order: D gene, clone size, J gene, V gene, CDR3 DNA, CDR3 protein. The D gene is left open where the match is weak. Clone size appears in some rows only: once, few, many, or a class for an expanded clone.

TRBD1 | NA | TRBJ1-1 | TRBV12-3/TRBV12-4 | TGTGCCAGCAGAGCGACAGGGGGCACTGAAGCTTTCTTT | CASRATGGTEAFF
NA | NA | TRBJ1-1 | TRBV7-8 | TGTGCCAGCAGCTCAACCCTGGTTGTGAACACTGAAGCTTTCTTT | CASSSTLVVNTEAFF
NA | NA | TRBJ1-2 | TRBV9 | TGTGCCAGCAGCGCAGACAGCGAGAACTATGGCTACACCTTC | CASSADSENYGYTF
NA | NA | TRBJ1-2 | TRBV7-2 | TGTGCCAGCAGCTTACCCACAGCCACTGGCTACACCTTC | CASSLPTATGYTF
TRBD1 | NA | TRBJ2-1 | TRBV5-1 | TGCGCCAGCAGCTTGGCTGGGACAGGGAGAGGTGAGCAGTTCTTC | CASSLAGTGRGEQFF
TRBD1 | NA | TRBJ1-6 | TRBV11-2 | TGTGCCAGCAGCACGCGACAGGGGAATTCACCCCTCCACTTT | CASSTRQGNSPLHF
TRBD1 | NA | TRBJ1-1 | TRBV5-1 | TGCGCCAGCAGCTTTGATGGACAGGGGCCCAGAGCGACTGAAGCTTTCTTT | CASSFDGQGPRATEAFF
TRBD2 | NA | TRBJ2-7 | TRBV7-3 | TGTGCCAGCAGGCCCAGTGGAACTAGCGGGGCGGCCTACGAGCAGTACTTC | CASRPSGTSGAAYEQYF
NA | NA | TRBJ1-2 | TRBV20-1 | TGCAGTGCTAGTCAAGGGTATGGCTACACCTTC | CSASQGYGYTF
NA | NA | TRBJ2-1 | TRBV6-5 | TGTGCCAGCTTATTATTTCTCAATGAGCAGTTCTTC | CASLLFLNEQFF
TRBD1 | NA | TRBJ2-5 | TRBV7-2 | TGTGCCAGCAGAGACAGGGGGCGTACAGAGACCCAGTACTTC | CASRDRGRTETQYF
NA | NA | TRBJ1-1 | TRBV18 | TGTGCCAGCTCACCATCGGACAGTCGTGAAGCTTTCTTT | CASSPSDSREAFF
NA | NA | TRBJ1-1 | TRBV9 | TGTGCCAGCAGCCTTAACCCGAGGGGTTGGGACACTGAAGCTTTCTTT | CASSLNPRGWDTEAFF
NA | NA | TRBJ1-2 | TRBV7-2 | TGTGCCAGCAGCTTATTCTCGGGGGCAGCTGTCAGTGGCTACACCTTC | CASSLFSGAAVSGYTF
TRBD2 | once | TRBJ2-7 | TRBV2 | TGTGCCAGCAGCCATGGACTAGGCGCCCACGAGCAGTACTTC | CASSHGLGAHEQYF
TRBD2 | NA | TRBJ2-1 | TRBV13 | TGTGCCAGCAGCTTGCCTGGGACTAGCGGGGGTGGTGAGCAGTTCTTC | CASSLPGTSGGGEQFF
NA | NA | TRBJ2-2 | TRBV6-2/TRBV6-3 | TGTGCCAGCAGTTGGGACTCTCCGAAAAACACCGGGGAGCTGTTTTTT | CASSWDSPKNTGELFF
TRBD2 | NA | TRBJ2-1 | TRBV15 | TGTGCCACCAGCAGAGCACTAGCGGGGGGCGGCGACAATGAGCAGTTCTTC | CATSRALAGGGDNEQFF
TRBD2 | NA | TRBJ2-2 | TRBV11-3 | TGTGCCAGCAGCCACGGCGCCGGGACTAGCGACGGGGAGCTGTTTTTT | CASSHGAGTSDGELFF
TRBD1 | NA | TRBJ1-5 | TRBV6-6 | TGTGCCAGCAGGCGACAGGGGGGGTATCAGCCCCAGCATTTT | CASRRQGGYQPQHF
NA | once | TRBJ1-1 | TRBV18 | TGTGCCAGCTCACTTAATAACAGGGATGAAGCTTTCTTT | CASSLNNRDEAFF
NA | NA | TRBJ2-6 | TRBV14 | TGTGCCAGCAGCGAAACTTCCGCAGGCGTCGGGGCCAACGTCCTGACTTTC | CASSETSAGVGANVLTF
NA | NA | TRBJ2-3 | TRBV18 | TGTGCCAGCTCAACCAACCCGGGAGATACGCAGTATTTT | CASSTNPGDTQYF
TRBD2 | NA | TRBJ2-2 | TRBV6-5 | TGTGCCAGCATGCTTGGACTAGCGGTAGACGGGGAGCTGTTTTTT | CASMLGLAVDGELFF
NA | NA | TRBJ2-3 | TRBV5-1 | TGCGCCAGCAGCTATGGCCGAGGGTTCGCAGATACGCAGTATTTT | CASSYGRGFADTQYF
NA | NA | TRBJ1-5 | TRBV28 | TGTGCCAGCAGTCCTCCCGCGTTGGGACACTCTAATCAGCCCCAGCATTTT | CASSPPALGHSNQPQHF
NA | NA | TRBJ1-5 | TRBV5-6 | TGTGCCAGCAGCTTCTTTAACGGCAATCAGCCCCAGCATTTT | CASSFFNGNQPQHF
NA | NA | TRBJ1-2 | TRBV5-4 | TGTGCCAGCAGCTCCCGGGACAACGACCTAAGGGACTATGGCTACACCTTC | CASSSRDNDLRDYGYTF
NA | NA | TRBJ2-6 | TRBV7-6 | TGTGCCAGCAGCCTGGAACAATCAGGGGCCAACGTCCTGACTTTC | CASSLEQSGANVLTF
TRBD1 | NA | TRBJ2-7 | TRBV5-1 | TGCGCCAGCAGCATGAGACAGGGATACGAGCAGTACTTC | CASSMRQGYEQYF
TRBD2 | NA | TRBJ2-3 | TRBV7-9 | TGTGCCAGCAGCCTATGGGGTCTAGCGGGGGGAACAGATACGCAGTATTTT | CASSLWGLAGGTDTQYF
TRBD2 | few | TRBJ2-5 | TRBV9 | TGTGCCAGCAGCGTAGCTAGCGGGGGCCCCCTGGCCCAGTACTTC | CASSVASGGPLAQYF
TRBD1 | NA | TRBJ2-1 | TRBV19 | TGTGCCAGTAGTAAGACAGGGAATACCTACAATGAGCAGTTCTTC | CASSKTGNTYNEQFF
NA | NA | TRBJ1-5 | TRBV5-6 | TGTGCCAGCAGCTTGGGGTTTAGTAGCAATCAGCCCCAGCATTTT | CASSLGFSSNQPQHF
TRBD2 | NA | TRBJ2-1 | TRBV6-5 | TGTGCCAGCAGGAACGGACTAGCGGTGACGACTGAGCAGTTCTTC | CASRNGLAVTTEQFF
NA | NA | TRBJ2-1 | TRBV7-3 | TGTGCCAGCGCCCAGAGAGGGGGGAATGAGCAGTTCTTC | CASAQRGGNEQFF
NA | NA | TRBJ1-3 | TRBV4-1 | TGCGCCAGCAGCCAAGTAGGGGGGTCTGGAAACACCATATATTTT | CASSQVGGSGNTIYF
NA | few | TRBJ2-2 | TRBV11-3 | TGTGCCAGCAGCTTACTTGGGGAGACCGGGGAGCTGTTTTTT | CASSLLGETGELFF
NA | NA | TRBJ1-4 | TRBV27 | TGTGCCAGCAGTTTATCCCAGCAGGCTGAAAAACTGTTTTTT | CASSLSQQAEKLFF
NA | NA | TRBJ1-1 | TRBV11-2 | TGTGCCAGCAGCTTAGGGGGCAGGGTTGAAGCTTTCTTT | CASSLGGRVEAFF
NA | NA | TRBJ2-6 | TRBV19 | TGTGCCAGTAGTGTGATCTCGGTGGGGGCCAACGTCCTGACTTTC | CASSVISVGANVLTF
NA | few | TRBJ2-1 | TRBV11-2 | TGTGCCAGCAGCTTAGATCTAAGGCATGAGCAGTTCTTC | CASSLDLRHEQFF
TRBD1 | NA | TRBJ2-1 | TRBV5-4 | TGTGCCACCTACCCACGGGACAGAGACAATGAGCAGTTCTTC | CATYPRDRDNEQFF
NA | NA | TRBJ2-7 | TRBV6-2/TRBV6-3 | TGTGCCAGCAGTTCACGCTCGGGACTGCCGTTTGTCTACGAGCAGTACTTC | CASSSRSGLPFVYEQYF
NA | NA | TRBJ2-7 | TRBV6-1 | TGTGCCAGCAGTGAAACCCAAACAGGGACTCGGCCCTACGAGCAGTACTTC | CASSETQTGTRPYEQYF
NA | NA | TRBJ1-2 | TRBV3-1/TRBV3-2 | TGTGCCAGCAGCCAAACCCTCCAATATGGCTACACCTTC | CASSQTLQYGYTF
TRBD1 | NA | TRBJ2-7 | TRBV4-3 | TGCGCCAGCAGCCAAGACAACAGGGGCGAGCAGTACTTC | CASSQDNRGEQYF
NA | NA | TRBJ1-2 | TRBV27 | TGTGCCAGCAGTTTAGCCCTCCTTCTGAGGGACGGGAACTATGGCTACACCTTC | CASSLALLLRDGNYGYTF
NA | NA | TRBJ1-2 | TRBV2 | TGTGCCAGCAGAGGGACGGTTCGCTATGGCTACACCTTC | CASRGTVRYGYTF
NA | once | TRBJ1-2 | TRBV15 | TGTGCCACCAGCAGAGATCGGAACAGTTATAACTATGGCTACACCTTC | CATSRDRNSYNYGYTF
TRBD1 | NA | TRBJ2-7 | TRBV5-4 | TGTGCCAGCAGCCAGGGGGCATCCTACGAGCAGTACTTC | CASSQGASYEQYF
NA | NA | TRBJ2-2 | TRBV7-9 | TGTGCCAGCCAACCGACCGGGGAGCTGTTTTTT | CASQPTGELFF